Given below is one TCR beta chain in context. Its cognate antigen is unknown. The data were obtained in a study of OX40 agonist ivuxolimab in advanced cancers. This table comes from immunoSEQ multiplex PCR, and its TCRdb copy is limited to in-frame clones, with some not included. The top ten hold roughly 0.5% of the sample, which has tens of thousands of clones, around 90% seen once. Study-level findings and limits: The specificity for antigen of the expanded peripheral T cells was not determined. Dosing at 0.1 to 3.0 mg/kg was accompanied by clonal expansion of CD4+ and CD8+ blood T cells by week 6.

Blood was sampled at baseline, cycle 4 day 1, and cycle 7 day 1. This receptor was taken from an adult with an advanced solid tumor such as melanoma, head and neck, liver or kidney cancer. The sequencing used CD4+ or CD8+ T cells sorted from blood, collected in a trial of the OX40 agonist ivuxolimab.

The CDR3 DNA is TGTGCCAGCAGCTTGACAGGGGATCAGCCCCAGCATTTT. The encoded protein is CASSLTGDQPQHF. This chain uses TRBV7-3 with TRBJ1-5; 8 bases line up with TRBD1. V lost 3 bases and J lost 5; bases outside the gene matches: 0. CDR3 size: 13 residues. Germline CDR1 is SGHTA and CDR2 is FQGTGA.